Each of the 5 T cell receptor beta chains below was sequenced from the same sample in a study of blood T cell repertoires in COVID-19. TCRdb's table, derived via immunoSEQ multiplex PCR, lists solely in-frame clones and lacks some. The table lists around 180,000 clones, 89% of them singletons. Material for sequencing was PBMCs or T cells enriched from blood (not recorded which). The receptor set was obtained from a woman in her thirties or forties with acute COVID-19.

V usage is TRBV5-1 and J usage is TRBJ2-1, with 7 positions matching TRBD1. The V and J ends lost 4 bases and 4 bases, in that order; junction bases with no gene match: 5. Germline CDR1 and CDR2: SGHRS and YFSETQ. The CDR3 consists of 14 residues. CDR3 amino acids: CASSPGQTYNEQFF. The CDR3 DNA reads TGCGCCAGCAGCCCGGGACAGACGTACAATGAGCAGTTCTTC.

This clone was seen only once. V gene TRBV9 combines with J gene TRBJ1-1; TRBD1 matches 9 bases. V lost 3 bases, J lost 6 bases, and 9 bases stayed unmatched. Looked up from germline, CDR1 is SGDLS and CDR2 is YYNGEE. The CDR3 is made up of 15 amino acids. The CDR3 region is CASSGEGQGSAEAFF. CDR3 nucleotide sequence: TGTGCCAGCAGCGGGGAGGGACAGGGATCGGCTGAAGCTTTCTTT.

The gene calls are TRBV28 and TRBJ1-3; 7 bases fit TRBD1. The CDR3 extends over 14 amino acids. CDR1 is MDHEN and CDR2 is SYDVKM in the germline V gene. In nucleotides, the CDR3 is TGTGCAACCGGACAGGCGTTCTCTGGAAACACCATATATTTT. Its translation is CATGQAFSGNTIYF. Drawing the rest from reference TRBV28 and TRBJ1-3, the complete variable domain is DVKVTQSSRYLVKRTGEKVFLECVQDMDHENMFWYRQDPGLGLRLIYFSYDVKMKEKGDIPEGYSVSREKKERFSLILESASTNQTSMYLCATGQAFSGNTIYFGEGSWLTVV.

CDR3 coding DNA: TGCGCCAGCAGAATAGCGGGAGGGCCTGGGGACGAGCAGTACTTC. This sequence encodes CASRIAGGPGDEQYF. V is TRBV5-1 and J is TRBJ2-7, with 11 bases identical to TRBD2. V dropped 5 bases and J dropped 5; count of bases not matched to a gene: 9. This CDR3 has 15 amino acids. Germline CDR1 reads SGHRS; CDR2 reads YFSETQ.

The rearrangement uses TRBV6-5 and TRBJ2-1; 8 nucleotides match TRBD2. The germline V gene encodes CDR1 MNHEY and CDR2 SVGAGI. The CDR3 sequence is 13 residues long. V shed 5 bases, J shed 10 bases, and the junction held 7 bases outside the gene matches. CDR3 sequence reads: CASSQNSGIEQFF. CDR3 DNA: TGTGCCAGCAGTCAAAATAGCGGGATCGAGCAGTTCTTC.